Following are 13 T cell receptor beta chains from one sample sequenced in a study of CD8+CD57+ T cells in acquired aplastic anemia. Profiling that covered TCR beta VDJ and CDR3 relied on genomic DNA as its template. TCRdb reprocessed the reads with MiXCR, giving one entry per CDR3 protein. There are under 200,000 distinct CDR3 sequences in the sample; under 55% occur only once, and approximately 3% lies in the top ten. The authors sequenced patients whose flow cytometry had shown CD8+CD57+ cell expansion. The source material was sorted CD4+, CD8+, or CD8+CD57+ T cells (not recorded which) from PBMCs. Source of these receptors: a human donor with aplastic anemia.

This clonotype was seen repeatedly, ten times or more. V gene TRBV12-3 or TRBV12-4 combines with J gene TRBJ1-1; D remains unclear. V shed 2 bases and J shed 0 bases, with 7 bases lying between them. The CDR3 runs 14 residues. CDR3 residues: CASSLYQLNTEAFF. The CDR3 DNA reads TGTGCCAGCAGTTTATATCAGCTGAACACTGAAGCTTTCTTT.

Ten or more counts support this clonotype. The rearrangement uses TRBV20-1 and TRBJ2-5, with D tentatively TRBD2 (5 bases). The CDR3 length is 14 residues. The germline V gene encodes CDR1 DFQATT and CDR2 SNEGSKA (reference sequence). Trimming left V 2 bases short and J 4 bases short, with 14 bases between. CDR3 in amino acids: CSARYEGASETQYF. CDR3 coding DNA: TGCAGTGCTAGATATGAGGGCGCCTCAGAGACCCAGTACTTC.

This clonotype has only a few counts. This sequence joins TRBV10-3 and TRBJ1-6, with D possibly being TRBD1 (5 bases). V was cut by 11 bases and J by 8 bases, with 13 bases left in between. The CDR3 has 12 residues. Germline loops: CDR1 ENHRY, CDR2 SYGVKD. CDR3: CAVGTGDSPLHF. The CDR3 nucleotides read TGTGCCGTTGGGACGGGGGATTCACCCCTCCACTTT.

Ten or more counts support this clonotype. The chain uses TRBV14 and TRBJ1-1, with D tentatively TRBD1 (5 bases). CDR1 SGHDN and CDR2 FVKESK come from the germline V gene. Deletions cut 4 bases from V and 6 bases from J, with 15 bases between. The CDR3 spans 14 residues. DNA for the CDR3: TGTGCCAGCAGCCGTCGCCCAGCGGGGGCTGAAGCTTTCTTT. This codes for CASSRRPAGAEAFF.

This clonotype was observed a handful of times. The chain recombines TRBV5-1 with TRBJ2-3; D uncertain. V was clipped by 6 bases and J by 0 bases, with 11 bases between them. The CDR3 runs 14 residues. Germline V CDR1 and CDR2: SGHRS, YFSETQ. The CDR3 DNA reads as TGCGCCAGCAATCCAATGGGTAGCACAGATACGCAGTATTTT. It codes for CASNPMGSTDTQYF.

The chain joins TRBV10-2 to TRBJ2-7; no firm D call. Per germline, CDR1 WSHSY and CDR2 SAAADI. Deletions cut 2 bases from V and 1 base from J, with 6 bases between. This CDR3 spans 13 amino acids. CDR3 in DNA: TGCGCCAGCAGTGAGCCTATTTCCTACGAGCAGTACTTC. This sequence encodes CASSEPISYEQYF.

The rearrangement uses TRBV24-1 and TRBJ2-7, with TRBD1 matching over 10 bases. CDR1 and CDR2 (germline): KGHDR, SFDVKD. The CDR3 length is 15 residues. With 4 bases clipped from V and 5 bases from J, the junction kept 7 bases outside the gene matches. For the CDR3, the DNA is TGTGCCACCAGTGACCCCACCGGGACAGGGGACGAGCAGTACTTC. Translation gives CATSDPTGTGDEQYF.

This clonotype was detected a few times. Relative to the germline gene, one junction end is altered; a read error may explain this. This chain uses TRBV11-2 with TRBJ2-3, with D perhaps TRBD1 (5 bases). The CDR3 has 16 residues. From germline, CDR1 is SGHAT and CDR2 FQNNGV. The chain's CDR3 is CASSLRMTAYTDAQYF. CDR3 nucleotide sequence: TGTGCCAGCAGCTTAAGGATGACAGCTTACACAGATGCGCAGTATTTT.

This clonotype was counted many times. The chain couples TRBV20-1 to TRBJ2-5; 8 bases are shared with TRBD1. V was pared by 1 base and J by 4 bases, with 11 bases of the junction left unmatched. This CDR3 is built from 16 residues. Germline CDR1 is DFQATT and CDR2 is SNEGSKA (reference sequence). The CDR3 DNA sequence: TGCAGTGCTAGAGTCGGGACAGGCGGAATAGGAGAGACCCAGTACTTC. It yields the protein CSARVGTGGIGETQYF.

This clonotype has a handful of counts. CDR3 sequence reads: CSAPGTDSPLHF. The CDR3 coding sequence is TGCAGTGCTCCAGGGACGGATTCACCCCTCCACTTT. This sequence joins TRBV20-1 and TRBJ1-6; tentative D call: TRBD1 (5 bases). CDR3 length: 12 amino acids. Germline lookup yields CDR1 DFQATT and CDR2 SNEGSKA (reference sequence). V shed 5 bases and J shed 8 bases, with 10 bases lying between them.

The chain uses TRBV12-3 or TRBV12-4 and TRBJ1-6; the D gene is possibly TRBD1 (5 bases). The CDR3 sequence is 13 residues long. V lost 0 bases and J lost 10, with 7 bases in between. This chain's CDR3 is CASSLAGHSPLHF. Written as DNA, the CDR3 is TGTGCCAGCAGTTTAGCGGGGCACTCACCCCTCCACTTT.

V usage is TRBV20-1 and J usage is TRBJ1-2, with D maybe TRBD1 (5 bases). Germline assignment: CDR1 DFQATT and CDR2 SNEGSKA (reference sequence). The V end was cut by 0 bases, the J end by 8 bases, with 10 bases between. There are 12 residues in the CDR3. CDR3 in DNA: TGCAGTGCTAGAGACAGGGTAGAAGGCTACACCTTC. It encodes CSARDRVEGYTF.

The sample holds one count of this clonotype. A clone one base away is much larger, so this may be a read error. The CDR3 DNA reads as TGTGTCAGCAGCACAGTCTCTGGGGCCAACGTCCTGACTTTC. Protein sequence: CVSSTVSGANVLTF. The J gene is TRBJ2-6, the V gene TRBV11-2; no definite D call. The CDR3 sequence is 14 residues long. The germline CDR1 and CDR2 sequences are SGHAT and FQNNGV.